This T cell receptor beta chain was observed in a study of Tregs in tolerant kidney transplant recipients. Study observations and caveats: No direct test of biological reproducibility was done here.

Sequencing was performed with immunoSEQ multiplex PCR; in TCRdb, only in-frame clones are kept and a portion is missing. The sample includes about 52,000 clones, roughly nine tenths of them seen just once. Recipients received nonmyeloablative bone marrow transplants from related graft donors, with transient mixed chimerism. In the case of this clone: Its target is unknown.

This receptor was obtained from a human patient who received a combined kidney and bone marrow transplant. Some of the T cells might come from the graft donor. Specimen: CD8+ T cells from blood (PBMCs), collected 24 months after the transplant.

DNA of the CDR3: TGTGCCAGCAGCTCCGTCCAGGACTACTCCTACGAGCAGTACTTC. This translates into CASSSVQDYSYEQYF. The gene calls are TRBV11-2 and TRBJ2-7; D is possibly TRBD2 (6 bases). CDR3 length: 15 residues. V was clipped by 4 bases and J by 0 bases, with 13 bases between them. From germline, CDR1 is SGHAT and CDR2 FQNNGV.